The rows below give T cell receptor beta chains drawn from one sample of a study of T cells in Graves' hyperthyroidism and ophthalmopathy. Each CDR3 protein gets one entry after TCRdb re-called the multiplex PCR reads with MiXCR. The sample has about 610,000 distinct CDR3 sequences; more than 15% are singletons. Source material: blood. These receptors all come from a woman between 40 and 50 years old with Graves' ophthalmopathy. Each CDR3 is given with its conserved first and last residue. Fields, in order: D gene, J gene, clone size, V gene, CDR3 DNA, CDR3 protein. The D gene is left open where the match is weak. A row's size may be missing; if present it is once, few, many or a size class.

- TRBJ1-4 few TRBV5-1 TGCGCCAGCAGCCTGCGCCTTGAAACAACTAATGAAAAACTGTTTTTT CASSLRLETTNEKLFF
- TRBJ1-3 - TRBV7-9 TGTGCCAGCAGCTTTGGACCACAAAACTCTGGAAACACCATATATTTT CASSFGPQNSGNTIYF
TRBD1 TRBJ2-7 few TRBV6-1 TGTGCCAGCGGTAGTCTAGACAGGGGCGACGAGCAGTACTTC CASGSLDRGDEQYF
- TRBJ1-5 many TRBV11-2 TGTGCCAGCAGCTTAGGGTTTAATCAGCCCCAGCATTTT CASSLGFNQPQHF
- TRBJ1-6 few TRBV28 TGTGCCAGCGAGGGATATAATTCACCCCTCCACTTT CASEGYNSPLHF
TRBD2 TRBJ2-4 - TRBV20-1 TGCAGTGCGGGAACCTCAGCGGGAGTTCGCAAAAACATTCAGTACTTC CSAGTSAGVRKNIQYF
- TRBJ1-6 many TRBV5-1 TGCGCCAGCAGCTTGGTAGACGTCGGTAATTCACCCCTCCACTTT CASSLVDVGNSPLHF
- TRBJ1-4 many TRBV6-1 TGTGCCAGCAGTGAGGGGACGGTAAATGAAAAACTGTTTTTT CASSEGTVNEKLFF
- TRBJ2-1 few TRBV6-6 TGTGCCAGCAGTTACTCGGGGGGCGATGGGGATGAGCAGTTCTTC CASSYSGGDGDEQFF
TRBD2 TRBJ2-5 once TRBV20-1 TGCAGTGCGCTGCCGGGGACTAGCGGGCAAGAGACCCAGTACTTC CSALPGTSGQETQYF
- TRBJ2-1 many TRBV28 TGTGCCAGCAGCCGTCCCGGGCCTCCCTACAATGAGCAGTTCTTC CASSRPGPPYNEQFF
- TRBJ1-1 - TRBV6-1 TGTGCCAGCAGTACCGACCCGACGCAGCCTGAAGCTTTCTTT CASSTDPTQPEAFF
- TRBJ1-3 few TRBV29-1 TGCAGCGGCCAGGACAGTCGGGGAAACACCATATATTTT CSGQDSRGNTIYF
TRBD2 TRBJ2-1 many TRBV11-2 TGTGCCAGCAGCTATAGCGGGAGCAAACAGGATGAGCAGTTCTTC CASSYSGSKQDEQFF
- TRBJ1-6 few TRBV6-1 TGTGCCAGCAGTCAACTGATGTTGGACCTCCACTTT CASSQLMLDLHF
TRBD2 TRBJ2-4 - TRBV7-8 TGTGCCAGCAGCCAAGACCGACTAGCGGGGTCCCGAATTAACATTCAGTACTTC CASSQDRLAGSRINIQYF
TRBD2 TRBJ2-3 few TRBV9 TGTGCCAGCAGCGTAGAGGGGACTAGCGGGGGGGCCGCAGATACGCAGTATTTT CASSVEGTSGGAADTQYF
- TRBJ2-1 many TRBV6-2/TRBV6-3 TGTGCCAGCAGACCGGGGGGCAAGGGTGAGCAGTTCTTC CASRPGGKGEQFF
- TRBJ1-3 few TRBV27 TGTGCCAGCAGGCCGACAGGCCTCCCTGGAAACACCATATATTTT CASRPTGLPGNTIYF
TRBD2 TRBJ2-1 many TRBV5-1 TGCGCCAGCAGCCTTTGGGCGGGAGTGGACAATGAGCAGTTCTTC CASSLWAGVDNEQFF
TRBD2 TRBJ2-5 many TRBV2 TGTGCCAGCTCCCTTGGGGGACTAGCAGAAGAGACCCAGTACTTC CASSLGGLAEETQYF
- TRBJ1-4 - TRBV6-1 TGTGCCATAGGAGGGATTATTAATGAAAAACTGTTTTTT CAIGGIINEKLFF
- TRBJ1-1 many TRBV3-1 TGTGCCAGCAGCCAAGGACAGTCCACTGAAGCTTTCTTT CASSQGQSTEAFF
- TRBJ1-1 - TRBV28 TGTGCCAGCAGTCAAGCTTGGAGGGCTTTCTTT CASSQAWRAFF
- TRBJ1-2 - TRBV27 TGTGCCAGCAGTCCCTGGGATTCCTACTATGGCTACACCTTC CASSPWDSYYGYTF
TRBD1 TRBJ1-1 many TRBV12-3/TRBV12-4 TGTGCCAGCAGCTGGACAGGGTGGGACACTGAAGCTTTCTTT CASSWTGWDTEAFF
- TRBJ2-5 few TRBV29-1 TGCAGCGTCGCTTCGGCTCAAGAGACCCAGTACTTC CSVASAQETQYF
TRBD2 TRBJ2-1 - TRBV29-1 TGCAGCGTGGACTATGGGGGTAGCGGGGCTTCCTACAATGAGCAGTCCTTC CSVDYGGSGASYNEQSF
TRBD2 TRBJ2-1 few TRBV20-1 TGCAGTGCTAGAGAAGTTAGCGGGAGGGCTCTTCGCAATATTGAGCAGTTCTTC CSAREVSGRALRNIEQFF
- TRBJ1-1 few TRBV7-2 TGTGCCAGCAGCTTAGGTTTTTTAAATCCGGGACAGAACACTGAAGCTTTCTTT CASSLGFLNPGQNTEAFF
- TRBJ2-3 - TRBV10-3 TGTGCCATCAGAGAAACTGCGGGGCGCGCAGCAGATACGCAGTATTTT CAIRETAGRAADTQYF
TRBD2 TRBJ2-1 - TRBV20-1 TGCAGTGCTTATAGCGGGGAATCCTACAATGAGCAGTTCTTC CSAYSGESYNEQFF
TRBD2 TRBJ2-5 many TRBV3-1 TGTGCCAGCAGGGGGGGAGCGGGGGGCGGAGAGACCCAGTACTTC CASRGGAGGGETQYF
- TRBJ2-7 - TRBV2 TGTGCCAGCAGTGACGACACCTACGAGCAGTACTTC CASSDDTYEQYF
TRBD1 TRBJ2-5 many TRBV20-1 TGCAGTGCTAGGGGGGGGCGTGGACAGGGGGACAAGCAAGAGACCCAGTACTTC CSARGGRGQGDKQETQYF
- TRBJ2-1 few TRBV20-1 TGCAGTGCTAGAGAGGGGGCCTACAATGAGCAGTTCTTC CSAREGAYNEQFF
- TRBJ2-4 many TRBV20-1 TGCAGTGCTAGAGTTGTAGAGGCCAAAAACATTCAGTACTTC CSARVVEAKNIQYF
- TRBJ1-2 few TRBV11-2 TGTGCCAGCAGCTTCGTTGCGAGACAGCCTTACTATGGCTACACCTTC CASSFVARQPYYGYTF
TRBD2 TRBJ2-3 few TRBV3-1 TGTGCCAGCAGCCAAGGACCGGGGACTAGCGGGGCAGCGGATACGCAGTATTTT CASSQGPGTSGAADTQYF
- TRBJ1-1 few TRBV6-2/TRBV6-3 TGTGCCTCGGGGGAGGGGATGGCTGAAGCTTTCTTT CASGEGMAEAFF
- TRBJ1-1 - TRBV5-6 TGTGCCAGCAGCTTGGATCCCAGGGGGAACACTGAAGCTTTCTTT CASSLDPRGNTEAFF